The source of this T cell receptor (beta chain) is a study of spatial heterogeneity in lung cancer. Germline V gene lookup returns CDR1 SGDLS and CDR2 YYNGEE. The CDR3 covers 14 residues. V lost 6 bases to trimming and J lost 5 bases; unmatched junction nucleotides: 8. This sample's time point: sample taken at primary tumor resection. From the 5' RACE reads, TCRdb called clonotypes with MiXCR, one entry per CDR3 protein. The sample carries around 48,000 distinct CDR3 sequences, approximately 5.3% recorded once. There are many counts of this clonotype. The sequenced sample was PBMCs, obtained at surgery. The TCR sequence derives from a male donor with early-stage non-small cell lung cancer. V usage is TRBV9 and J usage is TRBJ2-1; 7 bases are shared with TRBD2. The CDR3 coding sequence is TGTGCCAGCAACATGGGACTATCCCACAATGAGCAGTTCTTC. Translation: CASNMGLSHNEQFF.